This T cell receptor beta chain was sequenced during a study of shared clonotypes between healthy human individuals. Assay: immunoSEQ multiplex PCR; the TCRdb copy retains only in-frame clones and omits some. The repertoire includes about a million clones, roughly 75% of them detected once, and over 1.3% sits in the top ten. Germline CDR1 reads SGHTA; CDR2 reads FQGNSA. The V and J ends lost 1 base and 5 bases respectively, with 11 bases between them. CDR3 length equals 14 residues. The V gene is TRBV7-2, the J gene TRBJ2-5, with a weak D call TRBD2 (5 bases). The sequenced sample was memory CD4+ T cells sorted from blood. Subset described: CD45RA-negative fraction. The sequence derives from a man aged 18 to 30 in good health. CDR3 loop: CASSLVSGGETQYF. The CDR3 DNA reads as TGTGCCAGCAGCTTAGTAAGCGGCGGTGAGACCCAGTACTTC.